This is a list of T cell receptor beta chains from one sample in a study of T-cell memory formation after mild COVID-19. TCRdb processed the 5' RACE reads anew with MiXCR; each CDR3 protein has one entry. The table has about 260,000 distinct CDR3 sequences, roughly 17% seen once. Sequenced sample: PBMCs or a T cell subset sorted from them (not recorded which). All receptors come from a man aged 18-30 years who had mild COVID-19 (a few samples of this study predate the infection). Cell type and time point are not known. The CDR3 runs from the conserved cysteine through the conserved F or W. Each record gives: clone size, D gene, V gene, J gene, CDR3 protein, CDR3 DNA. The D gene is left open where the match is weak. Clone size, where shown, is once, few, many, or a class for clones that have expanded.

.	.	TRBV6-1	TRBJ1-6	CASTEGPINSPLHF	TGTGCCAGCACCGAGGGACCGATTAATTCACCCCTCCACTTT
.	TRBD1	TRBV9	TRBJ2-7	CASSAGTGARGYSYEQYF	TGTGCCAGCAGCGCCGGGACAGGGGCTAGGGGGTACTCCTACGAGCAGTACTTC
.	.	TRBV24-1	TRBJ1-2	CATSDASGREGYTF	TGTGCCACCAGTGACGCCTCGGGACGGGAAGGCTACACCTTC
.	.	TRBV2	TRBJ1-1	CASSGDSPEAFF	TGTGCCAGCAGTGGGGACTCTCCTGAAGCTTTCTTT
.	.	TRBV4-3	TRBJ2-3	CASSQEWADGGPYNTQYF	TGCGCCAGCAGCCAAGAATGGGCGGACGGTGGCCCGTATAATACGCAGTATTTT
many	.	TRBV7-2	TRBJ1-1	CASSLKQGRNTEAFF	TGTGCCAGCAGCCTAAAACAGGGCAGGAACACTGAAGCTTTCTTT
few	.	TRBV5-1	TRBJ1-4	CASSLRAEEKLFF	TGCGCCAGCAGCTTGAGGGCGGAAGAAAAACTGTTTTTT
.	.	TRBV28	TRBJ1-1	CASSVNRIYEAFF	TGTGCCAGCAGCGTCAACAGGATCTACGAAGCTTTCTTT
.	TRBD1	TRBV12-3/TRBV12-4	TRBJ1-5	CASSRDSAWPQHF	TGTGCCAGCAGCCGGGACAGCGCATGGCCCCAGCATTTT
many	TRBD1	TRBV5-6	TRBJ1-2	CASSLRGRDYGYTF	TGTGCCAGCAGCCTCAGGGGGCGCGACTATGGCTACACCTTC
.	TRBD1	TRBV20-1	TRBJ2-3	CSARGQGNTDTQYF	TGCAGTGCAAGGGGACAGGGGAATACAGATACGCAGTATTTT
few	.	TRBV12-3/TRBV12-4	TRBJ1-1	CASSRLSNTEAFF	TGTGCCAGCAGTCGATTGTCGAACACTGAAGCTTTCTTT
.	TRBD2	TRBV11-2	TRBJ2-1	CASSARLAGGLQEQFF	TGTGCCAGCAGCGCCAGACTAGCGGGGGGGCTCCAGGAGCAGTTCTTC
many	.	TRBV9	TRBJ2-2	CASSVGEQPNTGELFF	TGTGCCAGCAGCGTAGGGGAACAGCCGAACACCGGGGAGCTGTTTTTT
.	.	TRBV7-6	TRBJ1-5	CASSLTWGSNQPQHF	TGTGCCAGCAGCTTAACCTGGGGAAGCAATCAGCCCCAGCATTTT
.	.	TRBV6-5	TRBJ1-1	CASSYSAVSNTEAFF	TGTGCCAGCAGTTACTCGGCGGTTTCGAACACTGAAGCTTTCTTT
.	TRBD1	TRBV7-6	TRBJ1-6	CASSLETGGGSYNSPLHF	TGTGCCAGCAGCTTGGAGACAGGGGGGGGCTCCTATAATTCACCCCTCCACTTT
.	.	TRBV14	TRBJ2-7	CASSQDTRSPRDYEQYF	TGTGCCAGCAGCCAAGATACCCGCTCGCCAAGGGATTACGAGCAGTACTTC